These 6 T cell receptor beta chains were sequenced from one sample in a study of OX40 agonist ivuxolimab in advanced cancers. The table came from immunoSEQ multiplex PCR; TCRdb's copy has only in-frame clones and leaves some out. The sample includes tens of thousands of clones, 80% to 90% of them seen just once. Source: CD4+ or CD8+ T cells sorted from blood, taken in a trial of the OX40 agonist ivuxolimab. The receptor source for this set is an adult with an advanced solid tumor such as melanoma, head and neck, liver or kidney cancer.

The chain is built from TRBV9 and TRBJ1-1, with a tentative D call TRBD1 (5 bases). Germline-derived CDR1 and CDR2 are SGDLS and YYNGEE. The germline V and J ends were trimmed by 4 bases and 11 bases, with 18 bases remaining between them. The CDR3 is 13 amino acids. This CDR3 is CASSTGASGEAFF. In DNA form, the CDR3 reads TGTGCCAGCAGCACCGGGGCCTCCGGGGAGGCTTTCTTT.

The CDR3 here is CASSPWTGSYEQYF. In DNA form, the CDR3 reads TGTGCCAGCAGCCCTTGGACAGGATCCTACGAGCAGTACTTC. The V gene is TRBV9, the J gene TRBJ2-7, with 7 bases lining up with TRBD1. There are 14 residues in the CDR3. Germline V gives CDR1 SGDLS, CDR2 YYNGEE. V was clipped by 4 bases and J by 1 base; unmatched bases: 5. Drawing the rest from reference TRBV9 and TRBJ2-7, the complete variable domain is DSGVTQTPKHLITATGQRVTLRCSPRSGDLSVYWYQQSLDQGLQFLIQYYNGEERAKGNILERFSAQQFPDLHSELNLSSLELGDSALYFCASSPWTGSYEQYFGPGTRLTVT.

This clone was observed a single time. The rearrangement links TRBV5-1 to TRBJ2-7, with TRBD1 identical over 7 bases. The J segment lost 0 bases and the V segment lost 3 bases, leaving 9 bases of the junction unmatched. The CDR3 has 16 residues. Germline-derived CDR1 and CDR2 are SGHRS and YFSETQ. In DNA form, the CDR3 reads TGCGCCAGCAGCTACCCCTCGGACAGGACCTCCTACGAGCAGTACTTC. Amino acids: CASSYPSDRTSYEQYF. The full variable domain, its missing parts supplied by reference TRBV5-1 and TRBJ2-7, is KAGVTQTPRYLIKTRGQQVTLSCSPISGHRSVSWYQQTPGQGLQFLFEYFSETQRNKGNFPGRFSGRQFSNSRSEMNVSTLELGDSALYLCASSYPSDRTSYEQYFGPGTRLTVT.

V usage is TRBV2 and J usage is TRBJ2-1; 7 bases are shared with TRBD1. The CDR3 consists of 16 residues. J lost 4 bases, V lost 6 bases, and 12 bases had no gene match. Germline CDR1 reads SNHLY; CDR2 reads FYNNEI. The CDR3 DNA is TGTGCCAGCAGATACCAAACAGGGGATATTTACAATGAGCAGTTCTTC. Its protein is CASRYQTGDIYNEQFF.

This clone was observed once. The V and J genes are TRBV28 and TRBJ1-5; 8 nucleotides agree with TRBD1. Germline CDR1 and CDR2: MDHEN and SYDVKM. This CDR3 region has 15 residues. Germline trimming cut 5 bases from V and 2 bases from J; bases unmatched to any gene: 5. CDR3 residues: CASSLTGVGNQPQHF. The CDR3 nucleotides read TGTGCCAGCAGTCTGACAGGGGTCGGCAATCAGCCCCAGCATTTT.

This rearrangement joins TRBV5-6 to TRBJ2-7, with TRBD1 matching over 8 bases. CDR1 is SGHDT, CDR2 YYEEEE, per germline. This CDR3 spans 13 amino acids. The J segment lost 3 bases and the V segment lost 7 bases, leaving 6 bases of the junction unmatched. The DNA of the CDR3 is TGTGCCAGCCAGGGGGCGGCTGGCTACGAGCAGTACTTC. Amino acid sequence: CASQGAAGYEQYF.